This is a list of T cell receptor beta chains from one sample in a study of molecular identifiers for immune sequencing clone quantification. MiXCR, applied by TCRdb to the PCR reads, yields one record per CDR3 protein. This sample has around 82,000 distinct CDR3 sequences, with around a fifth found just once. Specimen: naive CD8+ T cells from blood, with Jurkat cell RNA spiked in. The source of these receptors is a human donor in good health. Some libraries in this study had Jurkat cell RNA spiked in. CDR3s include the opening cysteine and the closing phenylalanine or tryptophan. The order of the fields is J gene, clone size, D gene, V gene, CDR3 protein, CDR3 DNA. D genes are given only for firm matches. Only part of the rows carry a size: once, few, many, or a class if the clone is expanded.

j_call: TRBJ2-5; clone_size: many; d_call: .; v_call: TRBV19; cdr3_aa: CASSIGQQETQYF; cdr3_nt: TGTGCCAGTAGTATCGGTCAACAAGAGACCCAGTACTTC
j_call: TRBJ2-5; clone_size: many; d_call: .; v_call: TRBV30; cdr3_aa: CAWDTGQTQYF; cdr3_nt: TGTGCCTGGGACACAGGGCAGACCCAGTACTTC
j_call: TRBJ1-4; clone_size: .; d_call: .; v_call: TRBV6-5; cdr3_aa: CASSLRVFEKLFF; cdr3_nt: TGTGCCAGCAGTCTCAGGGTGTTTGAAAAACTGTTTTTT
j_call: TRBJ2-7; clone_size: many; d_call: .; v_call: TRBV27; cdr3_aa: CASSRLGVEGIYEQYF; cdr3_nt: TGTGCCAGCAGTCGGCTCGGGGTAGAGGGGATCTACGAGCAGTACTTC
j_call: TRBJ1-5; clone_size: many; d_call: .; v_call: TRBV10-2; cdr3_aa: CASSEWRTQPQHF; cdr3_nt: TGCGCCAGCAGTGAGTGGAGGACTCAGCCCCAGCATTTT
j_call: TRBJ1-5; clone_size: many; d_call: .; v_call: TRBV28; cdr3_aa: CASNPPGSNQPQHF; cdr3_nt: TGTGCCAGCAACCCTCCGGGAAGCAATCAGCCCCAGCATTTT
j_call: TRBJ2-1; clone_size: few; d_call: .; v_call: TRBV9; cdr3_aa: CASSPQPARHNEQFF; cdr3_nt: TGTGCCAGCAGCCCACAGCCGGCCCGTCACAATGAGCAGTTCTTC
j_call: TRBJ2-3; clone_size: many; d_call: TRBD2; v_call: TRBV3-1; cdr3_aa: CASSLAGLADTDTQYF; cdr3_nt: TGTGCCAGCAGCCTGGCGGGGCTAGCGGACACAGATACGCAGTATTTT
j_call: TRBJ1-1; clone_size: many; d_call: .; v_call: TRBV27; cdr3_aa: CASSFSRTANTEAFF; cdr3_nt: TGTGCCAGCAGTTTTTCTAGGACCGCGAACACTGAAGCTTTCTTT
j_call: TRBJ2-7; clone_size: many; d_call: .; v_call: TRBV6-2/TRBV6-3; cdr3_aa: CASSQLGGGRAHEQYF; cdr3_nt: TGTGCCAGCAGCCAACTCGGGGGCGGGAGAGCCCACGAGCAGTACTTC
j_call: TRBJ1-3; clone_size: many; d_call: .; v_call: TRBV27; cdr3_aa: CASSLSAGSRNTIYF; cdr3_nt: TGTGCCAGCAGTTTATCAGCGGGTTCCAGAAACACCATATATTTT
j_call: TRBJ2-7; clone_size: many; d_call: .; v_call: TRBV2; cdr3_aa: CASSGERQGGEQYF; cdr3_nt: TGTGCCAGCAGTGGTGAGAGGCAGGGTGGCGAGCAGTACTTC
j_call: TRBJ1-5; clone_size: many; d_call: .; v_call: TRBV27; cdr3_aa: CASSSRGDNQPQHF; cdr3_nt: TGTGCCAGCAGTTCCAGGGGAGACAATCAGCCCCAGCATTTT
j_call: TRBJ1-4; clone_size: many; d_call: .; v_call: TRBV4-3; cdr3_aa: CASSQDRTGNEKLFF; cdr3_nt: TGCGCCAGCAGCCAAGATCGTACGGGGAATGAAAAACTGTTTTTT
j_call: TRBJ2-1; clone_size: many; d_call: .; v_call: TRBV7-9; cdr3_aa: CASSRPANNEQFF; cdr3_nt: TGTGCCAGCAGCCGGCCTGCTAACAATGAGCAGTTCTTC
j_call: TRBJ1-1; clone_size: many; d_call: .; v_call: TRBV19; cdr3_aa: CASSFGSPNTEAFF; cdr3_nt: TGTGCCAGTAGTTTCGGGAGCCCAAACACTGAAGCTTTCTTT
j_call: TRBJ2-1; clone_size: many; d_call: TRBD1; v_call: TRBV12-3/TRBV12-4; cdr3_aa: CASSLNDRAPYNEQFF; cdr3_nt: TGTGCCAGCAGTTTAAACGACAGGGCCCCCTACAATGAGCAGTTCTTC
j_call: TRBJ2-6; clone_size: many; d_call: .; v_call: TRBV19; cdr3_aa: CASSIGAGANVLTF; cdr3_nt: TGTGCCAGTAGTATAGGGGCTGGGGCCAACGTCCTGACTTTC
j_call: TRBJ2-7; clone_size: many; d_call: TRBD2; v_call: TRBV27; cdr3_aa: CASSIHPWQGDRLAGGHEQYF; cdr3_nt: TGTGCCAGCAGTATCCACCCCTGGCAGGGGGATAGGCTAGCGGGAGGCCACGAGCAGTACTTC
j_call: TRBJ1-1; clone_size: many; d_call: TRBD1; v_call: TRBV4-3; cdr3_aa: CASSQDWTGQNTEAFF; cdr3_nt: TGCGCCAGCAGCCAAGATTGGACAGGGCAGAACACTGAAGCTTTCTTT
j_call: TRBJ2-5; clone_size: .; d_call: .; v_call: TRBV7-9; cdr3_aa: CASSLQPRQETQYF; cdr3_nt: TGTGCCAGCAGCTTACAGCCTCGCCAAGAGACCCAGTACTTC
j_call: TRBJ1-1; clone_size: many; d_call: .; v_call: TRBV4-2; cdr3_aa: CASSQENAGTEAFF; cdr3_nt: TGTGCCAGCAGCCAAGAAAACGCCGGCACTGAAGCTTTCTTT
j_call: TRBJ2-3; clone_size: many; d_call: .; v_call: TRBV9; cdr3_aa: CASSALTEDGGPGDTDTQYF; cdr3_nt: TGTGCCAGCAGCGCCCTCACCGAGGATGGGGGACCGGGGGACACAGATACGCAGTATTTT
j_call: TRBJ1-2; clone_size: .; d_call: .; v_call: TRBV4-1; cdr3_aa: CASSQVGGGSGYTF; cdr3_nt: TGCGCCAGCAGCCAAGTGGGAGGAGGAAGCGGCTACACCTTC
j_call: TRBJ1-1; clone_size: many; d_call: .; v_call: TRBV27; cdr3_aa: CASSLIPNTEAFF; cdr3_nt: TGTGCCAGCAGTTTAATCCCGAACACTGAAGCTTTCTTT